A single sample gave rise to the 27 T cell receptor beta chains below, sequenced in a study of CD8 T cells in ankylosing spondylitis. MiXCR, applied by TCRdb to the 5' RACE reads, yields one record per CDR3 protein. Among under 400,000 distinct CDR3 sequences, 11% were seen once, and the ten largest hold roughly 9.2%. The sample comprised blood, either unsorted or a sorted T cell fraction (not recorded which). The receptors come from a female donor with ankylosing spondylitis or in good health (not recorded which).

At least ten counts were recorded for this clonotype. The chain employs TRBV9 and TRBJ1-2, with D perhaps matching TRBD1 (6 bases). CDR3 length equals 16 residues. The V and J ends lost 3 bases and 4 bases respectively, with 19 bases between them. Germline V gene sequence: CDR1 SGDLS, CDR2 YYNGEE. In DNA form, the CDR3 reads TGTGCCAGCAGCGGTATGGGTTGGGACAAGCCCTATGGCTACACCTTC. It specifies CASSGMGWDKPYGYTF.

A few counts support this clonotype. CDR3 nucleotides: TGCGCCAGCAGGCACGACCGGGGCCCCTACGAGCAGTACTTC. Its protein product is CASRHDRGPYEQYF. The genes are TRBV5-1 and TRBJ2-7; D may correspond to TRBD1 or TRBD2 (5 bases each). The CDR3 is made up of 14 amino acids. Germline V gene sequence: CDR1 SGHRS, CDR2 YFSETQ. The V gene lost 5 bases and the J gene lost 2 bases, with 14 bases spanning the gap.

This clonotype was recorded at least ten times. This chain uses TRBV5-1 with TRBJ2-3; 7 bases are shared with TRBD2. This CDR3 is built from 16 residues. The V segment lost 0 bases and the J segment 1 base; nucleotides outside the gene matches: 5. Per germline, CDR1 SGHRS and CDR2 YFSETQ. CDR3 DNA sequence: TGCGCCAGCAGCTTGGTTTCTCGGGGGGGCACAGATACGCAGTATTTT. Residues: CASSLVSRGGTDTQYF.

This clonotype was picked up many times. The genes are TRBV20-1 and TRBJ1-5; D is ambiguous. Germline CDR1 reads DFQATT; CDR2 reads SNEGSKA (reference sequence). Trimming took off 2 bases at V and 1 base at J, with 15 bases between the two ends. There are 16 residues in the CDR3. The CDR3 nucleotides are TGCAGTGCTAGACCTAGGACCTCCGAAAGCAATCAGCCCCAGCATTTT. Amino acids: CSARPRTSESNQPQHF.

The table lists this clonotype with many counts. The rearrangement joins TRBV15 to TRBJ2-6; the D is unclear. Between the trimmed V and J ends, which lost 0 bases and 0 bases, there was a span of 6 bases. Germline V CDR1 and CDR2: LNHNV, YYDKDF (reference sequence). The CDR3 extends over 16 amino acids. The CDR3 bases are TGTGCCACCAGCAGAGATGGGAACTCTGGGGCCAACGTCCTGACTTTC. Translating it yields CATSRDGNSGANVLTF.

The rearrangement links TRBV10-3 to TRBJ2-1, with D perhaps matching TRBD1 or TRBD2 (5 bases each). The CDR3 length is 14 residues. Germline V gene lookup returns CDR1 ENHRY and CDR2 SYGVKD. Trimming left V 4 bases short and J 4 bases short, with 11 bases between. The CDR3 DNA sequence: TGTGCCATCAGTGGGGGACCCTCTTACAATGAGCAGTTCTTC. Translation gives CAISGGPSYNEQFF.

This clonotype was seen many times. This sequence joins TRBV29-1 and TRBJ2-3; D may be TRBD1 (6 bases). Germline CDR1 reads SQVTM; CDR2 reads ANQGSEA. Trimming cost V 3 bases and J 8 bases, with 12 bases left between them. The length of the CDR3 is 12 residues. CDR3 protein: CSVEFSRGTQYF. CDR3 in DNA: TGCAGCGTTGAGTTCAGCAGGGGTACGCAGTATTTT.

The genes are TRBV20-1 and TRBJ2-7; TRBD2 agrees at 12 bases. Trimming at V came to 5 bases and at J to 4 bases, leaving 6 bases not matched to a gene. CDR1 is DFQATT, CDR2 SNEGSKA, per germline (reference sequence). The CDR3 extends over 14 amino acids. DNA for the CDR3: TGCAGTGCTCATTTAGGACTAGCGGGGTACGAGCAGTACTTC. Its translation is CSAHLGLAGYEQYF.

This clonotype has a count of ten or more. The chain employs TRBV10-3 and TRBJ2-3; 7 positions agree with TRBD1. The length of the CDR3 is 14 residues. Trimming at V came to 6 bases and at J to 2 bases, leaving 5 bases not matched to a gene. Germline V CDR1 and CDR2: ENHRY, SYGVKD. CDR3 residues: CAIRGTDTTDTQYF. As DNA, the CDR3 is TGTGCCATCAGGGGGACAGATACCACAGATACGCAGTATTTT.

This clonotype has at least ten counts. The chain carries TRBV4-3 and TRBJ2-7; tentatively, D is TRBD2 (5 bases). This CDR3 contains 14 residues. Trimming took off 3 bases at V and 7 bases at J, with 16 bases between the two ends. Germline assignment: CDR1 LGHNA and CDR2 YSLEER. CDR3 loop: CASSQADSPGEQYF. Here the CDR3 DNA reads TGCGCCAGCAGCCAGGCAGACTCCCCGGGAGAGCAGTACTTC.

A word on this clonotype: This clone may be a read error of a much larger clone one base away. The V call is TRBV14, the J call TRBJ2-2; D call uncertain. CDR1 is SGHDN and CDR2 is FVKESK in the germline V gene. CDR3 length equals 13 residues. Trimming took off 8 bases at V and 5 bases at J, with 12 bases between the two ends. CDR3 residues: CASGLRFTGELFF. As DNA, the CDR3 is TGTGCCAGCGGCCTCAGGTTTACCGGGGAGCTGTTTTTT.

This clonotype was found many times. The V gene is TRBV5-8, the J gene TRBJ2-1, with 8 nucleotides matching TRBD1. V lost 4 bases, J lost 4 bases, and 7 bases stayed unmatched. In germline, CDR1 is SGHTS, CDR2 YDEGEE. This CDR3 spans 15 amino acids. The DNA of the CDR3 is TGTGCCAGCAGCACTGGACAGGGATGGTACAATGAGCAGTTCTTC. This translates into CASSTGQGWYNEQFF.

This clonotype showed up many times. V is TRBV12-3 or TRBV12-4 and J is TRBJ1-2; 7 bases map to TRBD1. CDR3 size: 13 residues. V dropped 3 bases and J dropped 8; count of bases not matched to a gene: 6. CDR3 bases: TGTGCCAGCAGTTTTCTTACAGGGGAAGGCTACACCTTC. Translating gives CASSFLTGEGYTF.

This clonotype was picked up many times. The chain joins TRBV5-4 to TRBJ2-3; TRBD2 matches at 9 bases. The junction had 12 bases not matched to a gene; V was cut back by 6 bases and J by 4 bases. The germline gives CDR1 SGHNT, CDR2 YYREEE (reference sequence). This CDR3 has 16 amino acids. Here the CDR3 reads CASNLRGSGGSDTQYF. Here the CDR3 DNA reads TGTGCCAGCAACCTTCGGGGTAGCGGGGGATCAGATACGCAGTATTTT.

This clonotype was counted ten times or more. This sequence joins TRBV29-1 and TRBJ2-6; D is unresolved. V was clipped by 4 bases and J by 0 bases, with 7 bases between them. The CDR3 is 14 residues long. CDR1 is SQVTM, CDR2 ANQGSEA, per germline. CDR3 protein: CSVGLSSGANVLTF. In DNA form, the CDR3 reads TGCAGCGTTGGGTTGAGCTCTGGGGCCAACGTCCTGACTTTC.

The chain recombines TRBV5-1 with TRBJ2-7; D possibly matches TRBD1 or TRBD2 (5 bases each). Germline lookup yields CDR1 SGHRS and CDR2 YFSETQ. The CDR3 runs to 14 residues. V dropped 3 bases and J dropped 2 bases, with 12 bases sitting between them. The CDR3 spells CASSSGTSAYEQYF. CDR3 bases: TGCGCCAGCAGCTCCGGGACGTCAGCCTACGAGCAGTACTTC. Complete variable domain (other parts from reference TRBV5-1 and TRBJ2-7): KAGVTQTPRYLIKTRGQQVTLSCSPISGHRSVSWYQQTPGQGLQFLFEYFSETQRNKGNFPGRFSGRQFSNSRSEMNVSTLELGDSALYLCASSSGTSAYEQYFGPGTRLTVT.

In this sample, this clonotype turned up many times. J is TRBJ2-1 and V is TRBV30; TRBD2 aligns across 8 bases. V was clipped by 7 bases and J by 4 bases; unmatched bases: 18. The CDR3 has 17 residues. Germline CDR1 reads GTSNPN; CDR2 reads SVGIG (reference sequence). As DNA, the CDR3 is TGTGCCTCTCTGGGGCTTAGTAGCGGGATTGCGTACAATGAGCAGTTCTTC. This translates into CASLGLSSGIAYNEQFF.

There are many counts of this clonotype. The rearrangement uses TRBV12-3 or TRBV12-4 and TRBJ1-6, with a weak D call TRBD1 (6 bases). The CDR3 contains 14 residues. V dropped 5 bases and J dropped 7 bases, with 12 bases sitting between them. The CDR3 nucleotides are TGTGCCAGCAGTCTGACCCAGGGGAATTCACCCCTCCACTTT. Its protein is CASSLTQGNSPLHF.

The chain uses TRBV29-1 and TRBJ1-1; tentative D call: TRBD1 (6 bases). The CDR3 contains 12 residues. Germline lookup yields CDR1 SQVTM and CDR2 ANQGSEA. V lost 6 bases and J 5 bases, leaving 13 bases between the germline ends. The CDR3 is CSVETQGTEAFF. Here the CDR3 DNA reads TGCAGCGTCGAAACACAGGGAACTGAAGCTTTCTTT. Full variable domain (remainder filled in from reference TRBV29-1 and TRBJ1-1): SAVISQKPSRDICQRGTSLTIQCQVDSQVTMMFWYRQQPGQSLTLIATANQGSEATYESGFVIDKFPISRPNLTFSTLTVSNMSPEDSSIYLCSVETQGTEAFFGQGTRLTVV.

This sequence joins TRBV5-6 and TRBJ1-2; D remains unclear. This CDR3 region has 13 residues. Per germline, CDR1 SGHDT and CDR2 YYEEEE. Trimming shortened V by 6 bases and J by 4 bases, and 13 bases separated the two germline ends. In DNA, the CDR3 is TGTGCCAGCAACGGAGGGCGGTCCTATGGCTACACCTTC. Translation: CASNGGRSYGYTF.

This clonotype has at least ten counts. The chain joins TRBV5-1 to TRBJ2-1, with D unresolved. V was trimmed by 4 bases and J by 1 base, leaving 12 bases between them. Germline CDR1 reads SGHRS; CDR2 reads YFSETQ. The CDR3 has 15 residues. The CDR3 bases are TGCGCCAGCAGCCATGGCCGAAGTTCCTACAATGAGCAGTTCTTC. Its protein product is CASSHGRSSYNEQFF. The variable domain in full, completed from reference TRBV5-1 and TRBJ2-1, reads KAGVTQTPRYLIKTRGQQVTLSCSPISGHRSVSWYQQTPGQGLQFLFEYFSETQRNKGNFPGRFSGRQFSNSRSEMNVSTLELGDSALYLCASSHGRSSYNEQFFGPGTRLTVL.

This clonotype was picked up many times. V gene TRBV12-3 or TRBV12-4 combines with J gene TRBJ1-1; 11 bases match TRBD1. V trimming: 5 bases; J trimming: 7 bases; junction bases outside the gene matches: 6. This CDR3 has 14 amino acids. In DNA form, the CDR3 reads TGTGCCAGCAGTCTCGGACAGGGGGCGGTTGAAGCTTTCTTT. Translating it yields CASSLGQGAVEAFF.

On this clonotype: Compared with germline, one end of the junction differs, possibly owing to a read error. This chain joins TRBV11-2 and TRBJ2-3; 10 bases map to TRBD2. In germline, CDR1 is SGHAT, CDR2 FQNNGV. This CDR3 has 20 amino acids. The CDR3: CASSLHTLAGATRRTDTHYF. DNA for the CDR3: TGTGCCAGCAGCTTACACACGCTAGCGGGGGCCACTCGGAGGACAGATACGCACTATTTT.

This clonotype appeared many times. The rearrangement links TRBV7-9 to TRBJ2-7; TRBD1 aligns across 9 bases. The germline gives CDR1 SEHNR, CDR2 FQNEAQ (reference sequence). The CDR3 is 15 residues long. J lost 5 bases, V lost 4 bases, and 9 bases had no gene match. The CDR3 DNA reads TGTGCCAGCAGCTCCCCTAAGGGACAGGGTAACGAGCAGTACTTC. Residues: CASSSPKGQGNEQYF.

This clonotype was recorded many times. The V gene is TRBV28, the J gene TRBJ1-2; 8 bases fit TRBD1. Trimming took 6 bases from V and 6 from J; bases not matched to a gene: 12. The CDR3 is made up of 15 amino acids. The germline CDR1 and CDR2 sequences are MDHEN and SYDVKM. This CDR3 is CASSLYHGQGHGYTF. The CDR3 bases are TGTGCCAGCAGCCTATATCACGGACAGGGACATGGCTACACCTTC.

In this sample, this clonotype turned up many times. The chain couples TRBV20-1 to TRBJ2-1; 9 nucleotides align to TRBD2. CDR3 length: 17 amino acids. V shed 0 bases and J 9 bases; nucleotides not matched to a gene: 15. CDR1 DFQATT and CDR2 SNEGSKA come from the germline V gene (reference sequence). The CDR3 DNA reads TGCAGTGCTAGAGACACGGATAGCGGGAGTGCCCGCAGTGAGCAGTTCTTC. It is translated as CSARDTDSGSARSEQFF.

In its sample, this clonotype was seen many times. The chain joins TRBV20-1 to TRBJ1-2; no firm D call. Per the germline V gene, CDR1 is DFQATT and CDR2 is SNEGSKA (reference sequence). The CDR3 has 15 amino acids. The V and J ends lost 3 bases and 4 bases respectively, with 18 bases between them. The CDR3 is CSARANGRRTYGYTF. The DNA for the CDR3 is TGCAGTGCTAGGGCGAACGGGAGGCGTACCTATGGCTACACCTTC.